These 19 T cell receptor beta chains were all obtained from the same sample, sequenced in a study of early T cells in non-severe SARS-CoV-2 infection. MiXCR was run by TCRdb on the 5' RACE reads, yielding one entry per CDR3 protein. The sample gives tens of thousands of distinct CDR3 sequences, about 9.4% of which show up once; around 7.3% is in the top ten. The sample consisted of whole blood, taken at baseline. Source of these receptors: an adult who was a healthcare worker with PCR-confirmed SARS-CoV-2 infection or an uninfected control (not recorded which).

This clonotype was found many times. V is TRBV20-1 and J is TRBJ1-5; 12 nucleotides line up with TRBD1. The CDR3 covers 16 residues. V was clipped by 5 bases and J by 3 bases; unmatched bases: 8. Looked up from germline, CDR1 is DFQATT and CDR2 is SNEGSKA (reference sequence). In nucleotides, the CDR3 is TGCAGTGCTCGGGACAGGGGGCTTCTAAACAATCAGCCCCAGCATTTT. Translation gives CSARDRGLLNNQPQHF.

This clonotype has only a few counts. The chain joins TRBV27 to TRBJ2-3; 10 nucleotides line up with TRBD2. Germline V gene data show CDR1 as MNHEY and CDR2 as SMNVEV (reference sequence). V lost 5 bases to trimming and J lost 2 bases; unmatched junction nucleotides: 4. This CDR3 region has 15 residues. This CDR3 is CASSPLAGATDTQYF. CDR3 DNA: TGTGCCAGCAGTCCTCTAGCGGGGGCCACAGATACGCAGTATTTT.

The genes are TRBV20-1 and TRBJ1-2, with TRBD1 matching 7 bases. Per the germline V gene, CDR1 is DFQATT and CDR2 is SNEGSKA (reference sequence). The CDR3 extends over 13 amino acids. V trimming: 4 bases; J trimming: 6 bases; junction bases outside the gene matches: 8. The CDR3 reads CSAIKGTVDGYTF. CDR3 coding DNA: TGCAGTGCTATAAAAGGGACAGTGGATGGCTACACCTTC.

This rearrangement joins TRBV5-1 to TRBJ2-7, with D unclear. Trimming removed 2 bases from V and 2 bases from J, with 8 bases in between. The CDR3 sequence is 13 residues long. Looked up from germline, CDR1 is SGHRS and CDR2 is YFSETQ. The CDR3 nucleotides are TGCGCCAGCAGCTTAACACCGGCCTACGAGCAGTACTTC. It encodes CASSLTPAYEQYF. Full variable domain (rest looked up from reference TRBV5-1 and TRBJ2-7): KAGVTQTPRYLIKTRGQQVTLSCSPISGHRSVSWYQQTPGQGLQFLFEYFSETQRNKGNFPGRFSGRQFSNSRSEMNVSTLELGDSALYLCASSLTPAYEQYFGPGTRLTVT.

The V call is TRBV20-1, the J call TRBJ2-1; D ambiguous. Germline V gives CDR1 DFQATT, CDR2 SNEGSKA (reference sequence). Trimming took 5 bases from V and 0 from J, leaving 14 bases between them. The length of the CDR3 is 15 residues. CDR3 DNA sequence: TGCAGTGCTCTAGTTTTCGGCAGCTCCTACAATGAGCAGTTCTTC. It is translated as CSALVFGSSYNEQFF.

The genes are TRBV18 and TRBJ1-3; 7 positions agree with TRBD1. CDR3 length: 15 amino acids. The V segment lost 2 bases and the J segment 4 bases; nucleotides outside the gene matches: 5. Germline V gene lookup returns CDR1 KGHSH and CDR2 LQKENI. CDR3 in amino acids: CASSPVDRAGNTIYF. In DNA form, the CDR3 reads TGTGCCAGCTCACCAGTCGACAGGGCCGGAAACACCATATATTTT. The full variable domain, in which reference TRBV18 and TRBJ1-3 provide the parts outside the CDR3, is NAGVMQNPRHLVRRRGQEARLRCSPMKGHSHVYWYRQLPEEGLKFMVYLQKENIIDESGMPKERFSAEFPKEGPSILRIQQVVRGDSAAYFCASSPVDRAGNTIYFGEGSWLTVV.

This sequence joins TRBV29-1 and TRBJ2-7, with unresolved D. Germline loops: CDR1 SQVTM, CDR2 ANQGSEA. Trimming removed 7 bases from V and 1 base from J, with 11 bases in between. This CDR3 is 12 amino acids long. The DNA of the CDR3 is TGCAGCGCCTCGGACCTATCCTACGAGCAGTACTTC. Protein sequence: CSASDLSYEQYF.

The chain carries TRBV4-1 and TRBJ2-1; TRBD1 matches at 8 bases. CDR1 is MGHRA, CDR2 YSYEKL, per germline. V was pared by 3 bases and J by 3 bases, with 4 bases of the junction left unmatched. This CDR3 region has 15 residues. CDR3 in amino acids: CASSQLQGGYNEQFF. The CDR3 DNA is TGCGCCAGCAGCCAGTTACAGGGGGGCTACAATGAGCAGTTCTTC.

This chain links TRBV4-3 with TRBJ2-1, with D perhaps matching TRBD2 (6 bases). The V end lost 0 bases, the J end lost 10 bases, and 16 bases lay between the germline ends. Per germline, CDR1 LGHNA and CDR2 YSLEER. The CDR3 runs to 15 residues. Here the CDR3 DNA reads TGCGCCAGCAGCCAAGATTTGGGGGGAACTCCAGAGCAGTTCTTC. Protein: CASSQDLGGTPEQFF.

The CDR3 protein is CASSPTSGGVEQFF. For the CDR3, the DNA is TGTGCCAGCAGCCCAACTAGCGGGGGTGTTGAGCAGTTCTTC. The chain employs TRBV7-2 and TRBJ2-1; 11 bases line up with TRBD2. This CDR3 is 14 amino acids long. After removal of 5 bases from V and 9 bases from J, the junction contained 6 bases not matched to a gene. The germline gives CDR1 SGHTA, CDR2 FQGNSA.

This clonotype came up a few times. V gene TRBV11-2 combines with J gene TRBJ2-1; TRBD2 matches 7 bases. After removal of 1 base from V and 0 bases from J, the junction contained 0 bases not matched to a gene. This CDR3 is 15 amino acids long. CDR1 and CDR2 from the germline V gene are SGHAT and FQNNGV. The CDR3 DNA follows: TGTGCCAGCAGCTTAGCTAGCGGCTCCTACAATGAGCAGTTCTTC. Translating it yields CASSLASGSYNEQFF. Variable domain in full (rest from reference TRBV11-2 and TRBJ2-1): EAGVAQSPRYKIIEKRQSVAFWCNPISGHATLYWYQQILGQGPKLLIQFQNNGVVDDSQLPKDRFSAERLKGVDSTLKIQPAKLEDSAVYLCASSLASGSYNEQFFGPGTRLTVL.

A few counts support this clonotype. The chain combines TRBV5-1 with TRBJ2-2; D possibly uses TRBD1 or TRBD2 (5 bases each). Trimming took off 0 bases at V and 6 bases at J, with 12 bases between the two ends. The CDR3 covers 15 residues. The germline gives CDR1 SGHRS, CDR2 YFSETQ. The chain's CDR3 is CASSLDTGPAGELFF. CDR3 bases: TGCGCCAGCAGCTTGGATACGGGGCCCGCCGGGGAGCTGTTTTTT.

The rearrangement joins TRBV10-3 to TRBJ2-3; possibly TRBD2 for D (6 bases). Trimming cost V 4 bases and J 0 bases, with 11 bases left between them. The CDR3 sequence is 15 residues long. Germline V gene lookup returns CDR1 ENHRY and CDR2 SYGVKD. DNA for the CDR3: TGTGCCATCAGTGTTAACGGGGGTAGCACAGATACGCAGTATTTT. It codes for CAISVNGGSTDTQYF.

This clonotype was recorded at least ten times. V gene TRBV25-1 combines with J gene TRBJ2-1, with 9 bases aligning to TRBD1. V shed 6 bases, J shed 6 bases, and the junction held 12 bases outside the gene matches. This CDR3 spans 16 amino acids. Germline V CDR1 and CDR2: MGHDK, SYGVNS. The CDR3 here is CASSRSGQGLSNEQFF. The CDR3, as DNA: TGTGCCAGCAGCCGATCGGGACAGGGATTGTCCAATGAGCAGTTCTTC. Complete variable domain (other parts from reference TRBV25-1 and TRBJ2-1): EADIYQTPRYLVIGTGKKITLECSQTMGHDKMYWYQQDPGMELHLIHYSYGVNSTEKGDLSSESTVSRIRTEHFPLTLESARPSHTSQYLCASSRSGQGLSNEQFFGPGTRLTVL.

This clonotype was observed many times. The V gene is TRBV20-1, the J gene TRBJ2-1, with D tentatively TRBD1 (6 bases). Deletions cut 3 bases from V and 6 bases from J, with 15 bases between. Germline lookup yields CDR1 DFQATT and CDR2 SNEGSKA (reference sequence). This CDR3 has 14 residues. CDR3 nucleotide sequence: TGCAGTGCTAGGGACAGCCCGGCGCGCAATGAGCAGTTCTTC. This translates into CSARDSPARNEQFF.

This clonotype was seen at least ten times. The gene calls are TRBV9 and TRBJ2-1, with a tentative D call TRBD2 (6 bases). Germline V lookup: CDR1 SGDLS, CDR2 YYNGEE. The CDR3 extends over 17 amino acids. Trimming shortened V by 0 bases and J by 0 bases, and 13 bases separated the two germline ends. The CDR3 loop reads CASSVGDSSSSYNEQFF. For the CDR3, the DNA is TGTGCCAGCAGCGTAGGGGACTCCTCGAGCTCCTACAATGAGCAGTTCTTC.

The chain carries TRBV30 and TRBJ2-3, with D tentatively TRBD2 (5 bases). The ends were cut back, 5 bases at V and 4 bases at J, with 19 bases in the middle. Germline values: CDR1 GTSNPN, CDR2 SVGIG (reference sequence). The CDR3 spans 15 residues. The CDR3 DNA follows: TGTGCCTGGGGGAGCTGGCTCTCTAACCCAGATACGCAGTATTTT. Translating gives CAWGSWLSNPDTQYF. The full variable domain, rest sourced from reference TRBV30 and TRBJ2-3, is SQTIHQWPATLVQPVGSPLSLECTVEGTSNPNLYWYRQAAGRGLQLLFYSVGIGQISSEVPQNLSASRPQDRQFILSSKKLLLSDSGFYLCAWGSWLSNPDTQYFGPGTRLTVL.

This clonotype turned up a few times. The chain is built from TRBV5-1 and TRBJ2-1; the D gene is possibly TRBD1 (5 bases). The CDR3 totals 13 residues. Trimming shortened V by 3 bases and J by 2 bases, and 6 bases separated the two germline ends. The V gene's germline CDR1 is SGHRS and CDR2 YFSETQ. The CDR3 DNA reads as TGCGCCAGCAGCTCAGGGACCTACAATGAGCAGTTCTTC. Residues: CASSSGTYNEQFF.

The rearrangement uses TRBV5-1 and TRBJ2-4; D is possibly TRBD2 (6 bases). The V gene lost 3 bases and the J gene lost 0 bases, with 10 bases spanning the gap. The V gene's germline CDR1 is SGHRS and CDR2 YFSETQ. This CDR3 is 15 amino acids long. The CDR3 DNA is TGCGCCAGCAGCTCGGAGGGTAAAGCCAAAAACATTCAGTACTTC. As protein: CASSSEGKAKNIQYF.